This is a list of T cell receptor beta chains from one sample in a study of blood T cell repertoires in COVID-19. Only in-frame clones appear in the TCRdb table, and some are missing; sequencing was by immunoSEQ multiplex PCR. The sample includes more than 150,000 clones, around nine tenths of them seen just once. Sequencing was done on a sample of peripheral blood. The source of these receptors is a woman aged 70-85 years with COVID-19, enrolled during active disease. Both conserved end residues are part of each CDR3. A D gene is named only where the DNA matches it firmly. Size is stated for part of the rows, as once, few or many counts, or as a class when the clone is expanded.

TRBJ1-1 TRBD1 TRBV19 once CASSGTANTEAFF TGTGCCAGTAGTGGGACAGCGAACACTGAAGCTTTCTTT
TRBJ2-2 . TRBV19 few CASSIVGTGELFF TGTGCCAGTAGTATAGTCGGGACCGGGGAGCTGTTTTTT
TRBJ2-7 . TRBV5-8 . CASRPSIGTNYEQYF TGTGCCAGCAGGCCTTCTATCGGGACAAACTACGAGCAGTACTTC
TRBJ2-7 TRBD2 TRBV6-2/TRBV6-3 . CASSYSWAGGTYEQYF TGTGCCAGCAGTTACTCATGGGCGGGAGGCACCTACGAGCAGTACTTC
TRBJ1-1 . TRBV10-3 . CAISGQSGNTEAFF TGTGCCATCAGCGGACAGTCTGGAAACACTGAAGCTTTCTTT
TRBJ1-5 TRBD1 TRBV7-2 once CASSLYGTELYSNQPQHF TGTGCCAGCAGCTTATACGGGACAGAGCTCTATAGCAATCAGCCCCAGCATTTT
TRBJ2-7 TRBD1 TRBV9 . CASSPGGSLVPYEQYF TGTGCCAGCAGCCCAGGGGGTTCACTTGTTCCCTACGAGCAGTACTTC
TRBJ2-3 . TRBV18 once CASSPQTRRLADTQYF TGTGCCAGCTCACCGCAGACTAGGAGGTTGGCAGATACGCAGTATTTT
TRBJ1-5 . TRBV19 . CASSRGTDQPQHF TGTGCCAGTAGTCGGGGTACGGATCAGCCCCAGCATTTT
TRBJ2-4 TRBD1 TRBV10-3 once CAISRQGNIQYF TGTGCCATCTCGAGACAGGGGAACATTCAGTACTTC
TRBJ2-1 . TRBV6-4 . CASSPDNAAYNEQFF TGTGCCAGCAGTCCCGACAATGCAGCCTACAATGAGCAGTTCTTC
TRBJ1-2 . TRBV9 few CASSVAVSDHYGYTF TGTGCCAGCAGCGTAGCCGTCAGCGATCACTATGGCTACACCTTC
TRBJ2-7 TRBD2 TRBV30 . CAWKSASGTYEQYF TGTGCCTGGAAATCGGCTAGCGGGACCTACGAGCAGTACTTC
TRBJ1-1 . TRBV4-1 . CASSPYGGTEAFF TGCGCCAGCAGCCCCTATGGTGGCACTGAAGCTTTCTTT
TRBJ1-2 TRBD1 TRBV5-6 . CASSFLDRTANYGYTF TGTGCCAGCAGCTTCCTGGACAGGACAGCTAACTATGGCTACACCTTC
TRBJ2-1 . TRBV2 . CACSSYNEQFF TGTGCCTGTAGCTCCTACAATGAGCAGTTCTTC
TRBJ2-1 TRBD2 TRBV11-2 . CASSLVQLAGRAEQFF TGTGCCAGCAGCTTAGTTCAACTAGCGGGGAGGGCTGAGCAGTTCTTC
TRBJ2-5 . TRBV4-1 . CASSQDHQETQYF TGCGCCAGCAGCCAAGATCATCAGGAGACCCAGTACTTC
TRBJ1-2 TRBD1 TRBV7-9 . CASSLATGANYGYTF TGTGCCAGCAGCTTAGCTACAGGGGCCAACTATGGCTACACCTTC
TRBJ1-2 . TRBV7-9 few CASSPSLQGFGYTF TGTGCCAGCAGCCCGTCATTACAGGGTTTCGGCTACACCTTC
TRBJ2-7 . TRBV14 few CASSQDLGRQGTYEQYF TGTGCCAGCAGCCAAGATTTGGGAAGGCAGGGAACTTACGAGCAGTACTTC
TRBJ2-5 TRBD1 TRBV18 . CASSPMGQGGETQYF TGTGCCAGCTCACCTATGGGACAGGGCGGGGAGACCCAGTACTTC
TRBJ2-3 . TRBV5-6 . CASSLVFGGRDTQYF TGTGCCAGCAGCTTGGTATTTGGAGGGAGAGATACGCAGTATTTT
TRBJ2-7 TRBD1 TRBV10-3 . CAISDPGQGVYEQYF TGTGCCATCAGTGACCCGGGACAGGGGGTCTACGAGCAGTACTTC
TRBJ1-2 . TRBV20-1 . CSARRGRVSTF TGCAGTGCCAGAAGGGGGAGGGTCTCCACCTTC
TRBJ2-7 . TRBV2 . CASEKAGSSYEQYF TGTGCCAGCGAGAAGGCGGGATCTTCCTACGAGCAGTACTTC
TRBJ1-1 . TRBV7-9 . CASSLDNRVTEAFF TGTGCCAGCAGCTTAGATAACAGGGTCACTGAAGCTTTCTTT
TRBJ2-5 TRBD2 TRBV5-4 . CASSSLAEETQYF TGTGCCAGCAGCTCTCTAGCGGAAGAGACCCAGTACTTC